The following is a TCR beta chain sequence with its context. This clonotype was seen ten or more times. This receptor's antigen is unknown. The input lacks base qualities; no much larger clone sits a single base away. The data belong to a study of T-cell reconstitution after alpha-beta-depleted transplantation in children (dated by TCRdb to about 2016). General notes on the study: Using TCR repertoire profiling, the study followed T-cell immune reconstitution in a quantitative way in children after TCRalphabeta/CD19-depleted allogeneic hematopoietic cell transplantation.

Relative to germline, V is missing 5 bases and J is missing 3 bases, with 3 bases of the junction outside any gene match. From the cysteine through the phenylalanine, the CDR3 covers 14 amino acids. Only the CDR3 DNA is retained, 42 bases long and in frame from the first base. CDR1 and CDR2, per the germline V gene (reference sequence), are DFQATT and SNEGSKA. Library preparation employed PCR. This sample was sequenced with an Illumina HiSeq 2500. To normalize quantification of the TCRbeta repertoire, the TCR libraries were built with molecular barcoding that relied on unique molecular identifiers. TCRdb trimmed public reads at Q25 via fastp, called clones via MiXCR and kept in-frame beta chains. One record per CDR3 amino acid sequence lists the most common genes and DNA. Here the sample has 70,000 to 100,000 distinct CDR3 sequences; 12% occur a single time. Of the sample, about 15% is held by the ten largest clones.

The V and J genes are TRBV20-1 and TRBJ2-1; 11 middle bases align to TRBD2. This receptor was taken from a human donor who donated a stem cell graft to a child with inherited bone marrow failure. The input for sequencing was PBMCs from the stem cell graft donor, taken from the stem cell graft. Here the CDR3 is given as CSAAGTSGYNEQFF. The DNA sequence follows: TGCAGTGCTGCCGGGACTAGCGGCTACAATGAGCAGTTCTTC.